The 12 T cell receptor beta chains in this list originate from one sample, sequenced in a study of blood T cell repertoires in COVID-19. The method was immunoSEQ multiplex PCR; TCRdb's version includes in-frame clones alone and lacks a portion of them. The sample includes roughly 280,000 clones, around four fifths of them seen just once. Sequenced sample: peripheral blood. The receptors derive from a man in his sixties who had recovered from COVID-19.

The V call is TRBV15, the J call TRBJ2-1; tentatively, D is TRBD1 (5 bases). Per the germline V gene, CDR1 is LNHNV and CDR2 is YYDKDF (reference sequence). Trimming shortened V by 0 bases and J by 6 bases, and 12 bases separated the two germline ends. The CDR3 has 15 residues. The CDR3 DNA reads TGTGCCACCAGCAGAGATCAGGGTCGGCTCAATGAGCAGTTCTTC. The encoded protein is CATSRDQGRLNEQFF. Combining the CDR3 with reference TRBV15 and TRBJ2-1 gives the whole variable domain DAMVIQNPRYQVTQFGKPVTLSCSQTLNHNVMYWYQQKSSQAPKLLFHYYDKDFNNEADTPDNFQSRRPNTSFCFLDIRSPGLGDTAMYLCATSRDQGRLNEQFFGPGTRLTVL.

V gene TRBV15 combines with J gene TRBJ2-7; the D gene is possibly TRBD1 (5 bases). Germline V CDR1 and CDR2: LNHNV, YYDKDF (reference sequence). The ends were cut back, 5 bases at V and 0 bases at J, with 11 bases in the middle. The CDR3 loop spans 14 amino acids. The CDR3 sequence: CATSSQGSSYEQYF. CDR3 bases: TGTGCCACCAGCTCCCAGGGTAGCTCCTACGAGCAGTACTTC.

The chain combines TRBV7-9 with TRBJ1-3; TRBD1 matches 7 bases. The CDR3 contains 15 residues. The germline gives CDR1 SEHNR, CDR2 FQNEAQ (reference sequence). The junction had 10 bases not matched to a gene; V was cut back by 3 bases and J by 8 bases. Here the CDR3 DNA reads TGTGCCAGCAGCTTCGGACAGGCCACTCGGGACACCATATATTTT. Amino acids: CASSFGQATRDTIYF. The variable domain in full, completed from reference TRBV7-9 and TRBJ1-3, reads DTGVSQNPRHKITKRGQNVTFRCDPISEHNRLYWYRQTLGQGPEFLTYFQNEAQLEKSRLLSDRFSAERPKGSFSTLEIQRTEQGDSAMYLCASSFGQATRDTIYFGEGSWLTVV.

This clone appeared once. A read error may account for a junction end that differs from germline. The rearrangement links TRBV25-1 to TRBJ2-7; no definite D call. The CDR3 contains 12 residues. Germline V gene lookup returns CDR1 MGHDK and CDR2 SYGVNS. The CDR3 DNA reads TGTGCCAGCAGTGAATACGAGGTCGCGATCACCTTC. It encodes CASSEYEVAITF.

V and J are TRBV29-1 and TRBJ1-5; 8 nucleotides agree with TRBD1. The CDR3 spans 14 residues. Germline CDR1 SQVTM, CDR2 ANQGSEA. Losses at the gene ends were 4 bases for V and 6 bases for J; bases not matched to a gene: 8. This chain's CDR3 is CSVVTGGLGQPQHF. The CDR3 nucleotides read TGCAGCGTTGTTACAGGGGGTCTAGGTCAGCCCCAGCATTTT.

The J gene is TRBJ1-2, the V gene TRBV18; tentative D call: TRBD1 (6 bases). Trimming left V 4 bases short and J 1 base short, with 10 bases between. Germline V gene data show CDR1 as KGHSH and CDR2 as LQKENI. The CDR3 sequence is 14 residues long. DNA for the CDR3: TGTGCCAGCTCACTGGGGGCCCTTAACTATGGCTACACCTTC. Translation: CASSLGALNYGYTF.

The V and J genes are TRBV9 and TRBJ2-3, with 7 bases that match TRBD2. Trimming took 4 bases from V and 2 from J; bases not matched to a gene: 7. The CDR3 consists of 15 residues. Germline CDR1 and CDR2: SGDLS and YYNGEE. This CDR3 is CASSNGGYPTDTQYF. Here the CDR3 DNA reads TGTGCCAGCAGCAACGGGGGGTATCCCACAGATACGCAGTATTTT. The full variable domain, its missing parts supplied by reference TRBV9 and TRBJ2-3, is DSGVTQTPKHLITATGQRVTLRCSPRSGDLSVYWYQQSLDQGLQFLIQYYNGEERAKGNILERFSAQQFPDLHSELNLSSLELGDSALYFCASSNGGYPTDTQYFGPGTRLTVL.

The rearrangement uses TRBV6-5 and TRBJ1-3, with D maybe TRBD1 (5 bases). V was cut by 6 bases and J by 0 bases, with 9 bases left in between. CDR1 MNHEY and CDR2 SVGAGI come from the germline V gene. This CDR3 has 14 residues. In nucleotides, the CDR3 is TGTGCCAGCAGGGACATCTCCTCTGGAAACACCATATATTTT. Amino acid sequence: CASRDISSGNTIYF.

The chain is built from TRBV7-2 and TRBJ2-1; 11 bases fit TRBD2. In germline, CDR1 is SGHTA, CDR2 FQGNSA. The CDR3 extends over 15 amino acids. With V trimmed by 5 bases and J by 6 bases, 6 bases remained unmatched. Here the CDR3 reads CASSKTSGAGNEQFF. Here the CDR3 DNA reads TGTGCCAGCAGCAAGACTAGCGGGGCGGGCAATGAGCAGTTCTTC.

The gene calls are TRBV21-1 and TRBJ1-1. TRBV21-1 is marked as a pseudogene. The CDR3 is made up of 19 amino acids. CDR3 amino acids: CASSKGADNLGPGDTEAFF. Written as DNA, the CDR3 is TGTGCCAGCAGCAAAGGGGCCGACAACCTAGGGCCGGGGGACACTGAAGCTTTCTTT.

The rearrangement joins TRBV9 to TRBJ2-1; no reliable D call. The CDR3 extends over 12 amino acids. Germline CDR1 reads SGDLS; CDR2 reads YYNGEE. V was clipped by 0 bases and J by 8 bases, with 6 bases between them. Here the CDR3 DNA reads TGTGCCAGCAGCGTAGATCGCGATGAGCAGTTCTTC. Protein product: CASSVDRDEQFF.

The chain carries TRBV19 and TRBJ1-1, with D perhaps TRBD1 (5 bases). CDR3 length equals 14 residues. CDR1 and CDR2 from the germline V gene are LNHDA and SQIVND (reference sequence). Between the trimmed V and J ends, which lost 0 bases and 11 bases, there was a span of 16 bases. CDR3 in DNA: TGTGCCAGTAGTATAGAGTTTGGCAGGGAGGCGGCTTTCTTT. It is translated as CASSIEFGREAAFF.